This T cell receptor (beta chain) was captured in a study of monozygotic twins with inflammatory bowel disease. The CDR3 runs 14 residues. Germline values: CDR1 LNHDA, CDR2 SQIVND (reference sequence). TCRdb derives one entry per CDR3 protein from the 5' RACE reads, leaving out DNA. Reported are under 350,000 distinct CDR3 sequences; the ten largest clones contain roughly 5.2%. Material: blood. The clonotype was recovered from a human donor with ulcerative colitis or Crohn's disease, or a healthy co-twin of an affected twin (not recorded which). The V gene is TRBV19, the J gene TRBJ2-3. The chain's CDR3 is CASSINLLGDTQYF.